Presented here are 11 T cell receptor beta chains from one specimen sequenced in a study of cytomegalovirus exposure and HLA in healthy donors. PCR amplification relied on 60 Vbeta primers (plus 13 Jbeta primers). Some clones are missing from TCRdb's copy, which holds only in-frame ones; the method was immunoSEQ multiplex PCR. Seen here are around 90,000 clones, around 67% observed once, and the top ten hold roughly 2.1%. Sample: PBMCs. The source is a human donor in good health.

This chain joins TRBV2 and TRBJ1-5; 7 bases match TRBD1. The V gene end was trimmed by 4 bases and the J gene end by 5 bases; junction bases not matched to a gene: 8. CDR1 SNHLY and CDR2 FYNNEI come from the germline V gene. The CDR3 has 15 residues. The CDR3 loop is CASSVGRGRYQPQHF. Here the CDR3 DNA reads TGTGCCAGCAGTGTCGGCAGGGGGAGATATCAGCCCCAGCATTTT.

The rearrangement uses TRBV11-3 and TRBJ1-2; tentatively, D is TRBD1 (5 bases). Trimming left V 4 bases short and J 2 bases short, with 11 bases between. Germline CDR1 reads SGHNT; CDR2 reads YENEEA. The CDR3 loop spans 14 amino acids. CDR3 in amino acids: CASSSGGSNYGYTF. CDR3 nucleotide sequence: TGTGCCAGCAGCTCCGGGGGGTCGAACTATGGCTACACCTTC. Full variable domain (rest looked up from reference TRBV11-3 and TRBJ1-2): EAGVVQSPRYKIIEKKQPVAFWCNPISGHNTLYWYLQNLGQGPELLIRYENEEAVDDSQLPKDRFSAERLKGVDSTLKIQPAELGDSAVYLCASSSGGSNYGYTFGSGTRLTVV.

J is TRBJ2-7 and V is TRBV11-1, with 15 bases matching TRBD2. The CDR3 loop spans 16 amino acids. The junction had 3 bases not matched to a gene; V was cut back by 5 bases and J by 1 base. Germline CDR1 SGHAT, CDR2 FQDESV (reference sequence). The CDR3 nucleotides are TGTGCCAGCAGCCCCGGGACTAGCGGGGGGTCCTACGAGCAGTACTTC. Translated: CASSPGTSGGSYEQYF.

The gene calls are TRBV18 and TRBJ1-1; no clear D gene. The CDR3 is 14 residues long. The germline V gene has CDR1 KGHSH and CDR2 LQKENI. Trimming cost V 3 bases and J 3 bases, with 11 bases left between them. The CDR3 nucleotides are TGTGCCAGCTCACCCCCGGGTAGTTACACTGAAGCTTTCTTT. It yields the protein CASSPPGSYTEAFF.

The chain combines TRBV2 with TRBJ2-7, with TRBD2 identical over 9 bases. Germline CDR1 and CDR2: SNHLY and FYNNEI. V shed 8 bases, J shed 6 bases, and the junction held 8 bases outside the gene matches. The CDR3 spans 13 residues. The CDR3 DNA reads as TGTGCCAGCGCGGGGGGGCTCATTGGCGAGCAGTACTTC. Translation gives CASAGGLIGEQYF. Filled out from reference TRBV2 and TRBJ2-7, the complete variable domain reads EPEVTQTPSHQVTQMGQEVILRCVPISNHLYFYWYRQILGQKVEFLVSFYNNEISEKSEIFDDQFSVERPDGSNFTLKIRSTKLEDSAMYFCASAGGLIGEQYFGPGTRLTVT.

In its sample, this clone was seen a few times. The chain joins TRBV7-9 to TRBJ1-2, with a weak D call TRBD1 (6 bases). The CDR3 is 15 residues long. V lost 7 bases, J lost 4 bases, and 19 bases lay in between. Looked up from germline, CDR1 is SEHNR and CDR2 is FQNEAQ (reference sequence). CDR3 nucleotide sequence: TGTGCCAGCATCCTCGGCGGGGGCATGGCCTATGGCTACACCTTC. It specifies CASILGGGMAYGYTF.

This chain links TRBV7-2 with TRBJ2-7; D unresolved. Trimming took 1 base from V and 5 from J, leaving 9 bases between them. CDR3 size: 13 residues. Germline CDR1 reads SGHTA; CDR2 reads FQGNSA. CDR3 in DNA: TGTGCCAGCAGCTTAGGGCCCCAGAACGAGCAGTACTTC. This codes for CASSLGPQNEQYF.

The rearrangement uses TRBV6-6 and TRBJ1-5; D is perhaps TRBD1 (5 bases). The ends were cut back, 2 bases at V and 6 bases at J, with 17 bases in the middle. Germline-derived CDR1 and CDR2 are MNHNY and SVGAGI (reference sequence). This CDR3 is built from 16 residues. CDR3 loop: CASSYRAGPRSQPQHF. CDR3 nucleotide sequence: TGTGCCAGCAGTTACCGGGCAGGGCCCCGGAGTCAGCCCCAGCATTTT.

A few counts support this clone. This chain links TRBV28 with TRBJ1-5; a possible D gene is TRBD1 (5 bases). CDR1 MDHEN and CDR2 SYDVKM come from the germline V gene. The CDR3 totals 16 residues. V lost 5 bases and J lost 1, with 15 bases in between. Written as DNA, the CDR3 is TGTGCCAGCAGTCCTCTCAGGGCTTTAAGCAATCAGCCCCAGCATTTT. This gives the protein CASSPLRALSNQPQHF.

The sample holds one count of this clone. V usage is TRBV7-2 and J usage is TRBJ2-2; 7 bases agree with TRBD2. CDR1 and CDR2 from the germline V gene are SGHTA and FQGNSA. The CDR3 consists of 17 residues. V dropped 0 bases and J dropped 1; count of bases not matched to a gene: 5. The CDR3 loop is CASSLAGLAENTGELFF. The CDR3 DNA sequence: TGTGCCAGCAGCTTAGCCGGGCTAGCGGAGAACACCGGGGAGCTGTTTTTT.

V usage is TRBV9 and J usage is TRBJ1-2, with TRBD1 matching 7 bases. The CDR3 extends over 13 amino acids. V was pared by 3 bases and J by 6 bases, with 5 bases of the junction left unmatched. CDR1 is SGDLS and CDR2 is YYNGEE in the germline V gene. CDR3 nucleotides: TGTGCCAGCAGCGCCGGACAGGAGCATGGCTACACCTTC. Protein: CASSAGQEHGYTF.